The entry below gives a single TCR beta chain sequence along with its context. Its antigen specificity is not known. The sample holds no much larger clone one base away, and base qualities are not on file. The data originate from a study of sequential checkpoint blockade in melanoma (dated by TCRdb to between 2018 and 2020). Context from the whole study: In a 1:1 randomization, patients received either first-line nivolumab then ipilimumab (arm A) or ipilimumab then nivolumab (arm B). Maintenance nivolumab came after both trial sequences. The full study reports these points: The response-prediction model combining TCR metrics and mutation burden needs validation in larger, independent patient cohorts.

The immunoSEQ Assay was used to immunosequence TCRbeta CDR3 regions from genomic DNA. Before high-throughput sequencing, the genomic DNA was amplified using bias-controlled multiplex PCR. The paper's processing steps were these. To quantify the absolute abundance of each unique TCRbeta CDR3 region, the sequences were collapsed and filtered. Clonality, defined as 1 minus Pielou's evenness, was calculated using only productive rearrangements. Clones with significantly greater frequencies in on-treatment versus baseline samples were identified using a previously published method. Entries here come from immuneACCESS through TCRdb and include only in-frame sequences with V and J called. Some clones fail to appear in such tables; in the studies checked, an unresolved V gene covers under half of the shortfall, and the cause of the remainder is unknown. For V, J and clone size, that table is used; D and trimming come from the DNA. This sample lists more than 15,000 clones; roughly 71% were detected once. About an eighth of the sample is in the top ten clones.

The cysteine opens and the phenylalanine closes a CDR3 of 15 amino acids. Of all the DNA, just the CDR3 is kept, 45 bases in frame from base 1. The CDR1 and CDR2 encoded by the germline V gene are WSHSY and SAAADI. Trimming leaves V shorter by 2 bases and J shorter by 5 bases, with the junction holding 4 bases beyond the gene matches. This specimen's treatment or condition label, interpreted: randomized to nivolumab then ipilimumab (arm A) or the reverse (arm B). None of the trial patients had been given prior DNA-damaging chemotherapy. A FACS Aria II flow cytometer was used to sort live CD3+CD8+ cells that were negative for CD19 and CD56 from thawed PBMCs. Samples were obtained from patients with melanoma enrolled in CheckMate 064, a randomized, open-label phase II trial of sequential checkpoint blockade. Peripheral blood mononuclear cells were obtained through leukapheresis, purified using Ficoll-Paque, and frozen in human serum containing roughly 9.8% DMSO. Immediately after sorting, the purity of sorted blood CD3+CD8+ cells was verified to be >95%, after which DNA was extracted.

The V and J segments used are TRBV10-2 and TRBJ2-1; TRBD2 matches 9 bases in the middle. Sample: CD8+ T cells sorted from blood (inferred from file names), taken from a patient given nivolumab and ipilimumab in sequence. This sequence originates from a human donor with melanoma. At the DNA level, the sequence is TGCGCCAGCAGTGAGCGCGGGACTAGCAACAATGAGCAGTTCTTC. Translated, it gives CASSERGTSNNEQFF.